The source of this TCR beta chain is a study of T cell responses to AZD1222 COVID-19 vaccine. Broader study findings: The donor group comprised mostly white British people and more females; the analysis possibly underestimated clonal diversity.

The germline V gene has CDR1 SGHAT and CDR2 FQDESV (reference sequence). The trim removed 5 bases at V and 5 bases at J, leaving 5 bases unmatched. The CDR3 is made up of 14 amino acids. With regard to this clone: The antigen is unknown.

Pooling of second doses given at about 4 or about 12 weeks was done. Clones were read by immunoSEQ multiplex PCR, and TCRdb kept only the in-frame ones, dropping some. The sample records about 42,000 clones, about 91% being singletons. Sample: peripheral blood, taken 28 days after the second AZD1222 dose. This receptor was obtained from an adult who received the AZD1222 COVID-19 vaccine. The V call is TRBV11-1, the J call TRBJ2-1; TRBD1 matches 8 bases. The DNA for the CDR3 is TGTGCCAGCAGCCGGAACAGGGGGAACAATGAGCAGTTCTTC. Amino acid sequence: CASSRNRGNNEQFF.